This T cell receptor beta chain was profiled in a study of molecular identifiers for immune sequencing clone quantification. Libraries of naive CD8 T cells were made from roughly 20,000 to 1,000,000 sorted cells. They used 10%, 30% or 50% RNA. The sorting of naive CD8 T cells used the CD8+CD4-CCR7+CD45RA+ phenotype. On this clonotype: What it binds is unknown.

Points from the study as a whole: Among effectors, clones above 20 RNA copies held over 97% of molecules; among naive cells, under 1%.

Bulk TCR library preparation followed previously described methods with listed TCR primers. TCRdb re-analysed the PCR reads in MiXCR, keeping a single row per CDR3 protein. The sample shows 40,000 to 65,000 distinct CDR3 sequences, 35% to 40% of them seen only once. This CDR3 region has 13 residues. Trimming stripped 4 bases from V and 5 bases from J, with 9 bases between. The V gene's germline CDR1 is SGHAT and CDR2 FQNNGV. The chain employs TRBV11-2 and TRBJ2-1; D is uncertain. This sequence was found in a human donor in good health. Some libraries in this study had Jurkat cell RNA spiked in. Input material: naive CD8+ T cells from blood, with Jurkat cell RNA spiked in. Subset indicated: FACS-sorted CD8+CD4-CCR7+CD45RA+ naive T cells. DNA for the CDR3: TGTGCCAGCAGCTCCTGGTCCCACAATGAGCAGTTCTTC. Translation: CASSSWSHNEQFF.